This TCR beta chain is drawn from a study of blood T cell repertoires in COVID-19. The wider study: Sample material is recorded as cDNA or gDNA derived from T cells, B-cell-depleted T cells, or PBMCs.

Per the original data handling: By means of reference gene primer amplification, nucleated cell counts were estimated. Assay: immunoSEQ multiplex PCR; the TCRdb copy retains only in-frame clones and omits some. D and trimming come from the DNA, and the V and J calls and clone size come from that table. The table includes 150,000 to 200,000 clones, about 85% detected once. The CDR3 runs to 16 residues. The sample consisted of peripheral blood. V gene TRBV1 combines with J gene TRBJ2-7; the D call TRBD2 from the table was never checked on the DNA. TRBV1 has pseudogene status. The clonotype originates from a man younger than 30 with acute or convalescent COVID-19. In DNA, the CDR3 is TGCACCAGCAGACTTCTACTAGCGGGCCTCTCCTACGAGCAGTACGTC. It yields the protein CTSRLLLAGLSYEQYV.